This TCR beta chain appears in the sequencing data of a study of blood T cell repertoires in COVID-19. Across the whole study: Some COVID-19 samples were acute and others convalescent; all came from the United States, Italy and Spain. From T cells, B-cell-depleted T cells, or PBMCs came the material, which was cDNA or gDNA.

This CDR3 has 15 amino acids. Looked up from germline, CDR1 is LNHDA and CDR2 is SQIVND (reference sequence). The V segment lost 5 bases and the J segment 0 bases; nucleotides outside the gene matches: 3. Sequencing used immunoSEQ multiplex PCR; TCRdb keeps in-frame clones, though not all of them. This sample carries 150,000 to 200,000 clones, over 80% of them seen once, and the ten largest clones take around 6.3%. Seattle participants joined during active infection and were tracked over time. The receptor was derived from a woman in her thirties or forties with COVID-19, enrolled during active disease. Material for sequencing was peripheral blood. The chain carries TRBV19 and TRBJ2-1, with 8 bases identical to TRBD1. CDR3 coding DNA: TGTGCCAGTAGTCCCGACAGGGGCTCCTACAATGAGCAGTTCTTC. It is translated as CASSPDRGSYNEQFF. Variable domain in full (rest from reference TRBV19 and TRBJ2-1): DGGITQSPKYLFRKEGQNVTLSCEQNLNHDAMYWYRQDPGQGLRLIYYSQIVNDFQKGDIAEGYSVSREKKESFPLTVTSAQKNPTAFYLCASSPDRGSYNEQFFGPGTRLTVL.